The 26 T cell receptor beta chains given below trace back to one sample, sequenced in a study of T cells in Graves' hyperthyroidism and ophthalmopathy. Researchers amplified the TCR beta CDR3 regions from RNA transcripts. An initial round of RT-PCR targeting the TCR CDR3 relied on the HTBI primer set. TCRdb re-called the multiplex PCR reads with MiXCR, one entry per CDR3 protein. The sample shows roughly 380,000 distinct CDR3 sequences, around 14% of them seen only once. The sample was blood. Every receptor here comes from a woman in her fifties or sixties with Graves' hyperthyroidism.

This clonotype was recorded many times. The V and J genes are TRBV7-9 and TRBJ2-7, with 11 bases matching TRBD2. This CDR3 has 19 amino acids. V shed 0 bases and J 0 bases; nucleotides not matched to a gene: 10. Per germline, CDR1 SEHNR and CDR2 FQNEAQ (reference sequence). CDR3 sequence: CASSLAPSGRLYVSYEQYF. The CDR3, as DNA: TGTGCCAGCAGCTTAGCACCTAGCGGGAGGCTCTATGTCTCCTACGAGCAGTACTTC.

This clonotype occurred many times. This sequence joins TRBV12-5 and TRBJ2-2; a weak D match, TRBD2 (7 bases). The CDR3 spans 15 residues. Trimming shortened V by 4 bases and J by 4 bases, and 13 bases separated the two germline ends. Germline CDR1 and CDR2: LGHNT and FRNRAP. The CDR3 region is CASGYRGASTGELFF. CDR3 bases: TGTGCTAGTGGTTACCGGGGGGCGAGCACCGGGGAGCTGTTTTTT.

This clonotype was observed a handful of times. This sequence joins TRBV11-2 and TRBJ1-2; the D is unclear. The CDR3 covers 14 residues. V gave up 1 base and J gave up 6 bases, with 12 bases separating them. Germline V gene data show CDR1 as SGHAT and CDR2 as FQNNGV. The CDR3 DNA is TGTGCCAGCAGCTTAGGACTGGGCCCGGATGGCTACACCTTC. Translation gives CASSLGLGPDGYTF.

This clonotype has just a few counts. This rearrangement joins TRBV6-1 to TRBJ2-1; 9 nucleotides match TRBD2. The CDR3 covers 15 residues. Germline V gene sequence: CDR1 MNHNS, CDR2 SASEGT. Losses at the gene ends were 5 bases for V and 4 bases for J; bases not matched to a gene: 6. Written as DNA, the CDR3 is TGTGCCAGCAGTAATAGCGGGAGAAAGTACAATGAGCAGTTCTTC. It encodes CASSNSGRKYNEQFF.

This clonotype was detected ten times or more. This sequence joins TRBV20-1 and TRBJ2-7; D might be TRBD1 or TRBD2, each matching 10 bases. The CDR3 length is 16 residues. Germline CDR1 reads DFQATT; CDR2 reads SNEGSKA (reference sequence). V was clipped by 6 bases and J by 0 bases, with 21 bases between them. DNA of the CDR3: TGCAGTGCAAGCGGGGGGGACAGGGGCAGCTCCTACGAGCAGTACTTC. Amino acids: CSASGGDRGSSYEQYF.

Many counts were recorded for this clonotype. The chain has TRBV28 and TRBJ1-2; 8 bases are a match to TRBD1. The V gene end was trimmed by 1 base and the J gene end by 4 bases; junction bases not matched to a gene: 5. CDR1 is MDHEN, CDR2 SYDVKM, per germline. This CDR3 has 15 amino acids. The CDR3 region is CASSLSTGATYGYTF. CDR3 sequence (DNA): TGTGCCAGCAGTTTATCGACAGGGGCGACCTATGGCTACACCTTC.

This clonotype showed up many times. The V gene is TRBV18, the J gene TRBJ2-5; no reliable D call. This CDR3 region has 16 residues. Germline V lookup: CDR1 KGHSH, CDR2 LQKENI. V gave up 6 bases and J gave up 3 bases, with 20 bases separating them. CDR3 coding DNA: TGTGCCAGCTCGGCTACCACCTGGTACATGGAAGAGACCCAGTACTTC. Translation: CASSATTWYMEETQYF.

The sample holds a few counts of this clonotype. The chain has TRBV5-1 and TRBJ2-7; a weak D match, TRBD2 (5 bases). The CDR3 sequence is 14 residues long. With 5 bases removed from V and 5 bases from J, the gap between germline ends came to 17 bases. Looked up from germline, CDR1 is SGHRS and CDR2 is YFSETQ. The CDR3 region is CASSLWSRADEQYF. Written as DNA, the CDR3 is TGCGCCAGCAGTCTGTGGTCCCGAGCGGACGAGCAGTACTTC. The variable domain in full, with the rest retrieved from reference TRBV5-1 and TRBJ2-7, is KAGVTQTPRYLIKTRGQQVTLSCSPISGHRSVSWYQQTPGQGLQFLFEYFSETQRNKGNFPGRFSGRQFSNSRSEMNVSTLELGDSALYLCASSLWSRADEQYFGPGTRLTVT.

This clonotype was seen a handful of times. The rearrangement joins TRBV12-5 to TRBJ1-1, with D possibly matching TRBD1 (6 bases). This CDR3 comprises 13 residues. Germline assignment: CDR1 LGHNT and CDR2 FRNRAP. Trimming pared 1 base from V and 4 bases from J, leaving 7 bases between. The CDR3 bases are TGTGCTAGTGGTTTGGAACAGGGCACTGAAGCTTTCTTT. This sequence encodes CASGLEQGTEAFF. The whole variable domain, filled in from reference TRBV12-5 and TRBJ1-1, reads DARVTQTPRHKVTEMGQEVTMRCQPILGHNTVFWYRQTMMQGLELLAYFRNRAPLDDSGMPKDRFSAEMPDATLATLKIQPSEPRDSAVYFCASGLEQGTEAFFGQGTRLTVV.

This clonotype was detected many times. The rearrangement uses TRBV9 and TRBJ2-5; TRBD1 might be the D (5 bases). Trimming cost V 4 bases and J 5 bases, with 15 bases left between them. Germline V gene sequence: CDR1 SGDLS, CDR2 YYNGEE. The CDR3 contains 14 residues. The chain's CDR3 is CASSRNIDSETQYF. DNA of the CDR3: TGTGCCAGCAGCAGAAATATCGACAGTGAGACCCAGTACTTC.

This clonotype was observed at least ten times. The chain uses TRBV12-3 or TRBV12-4 and TRBJ2-7; 8 nucleotides match TRBD2. The length of the CDR3 is 13 residues. The ends lost 3 bases at V and 4 bases at J; junction bases unmatched: 2. The CDR3 DNA follows: TGTGCCAGCAGTTTGGGACTAGAGTACGAGCAGTACTTC. Translating it yields CASSLGLEYEQYF.

This clonotype was observed a handful of times. This chain uses TRBV20-1 with TRBJ2-2; 9 nucleotides agree with TRBD1. CDR3 length equals 15 residues. Looked up from germline, CDR1 is DFQATT and CDR2 is SNEGSKA (reference sequence). The V gene end was trimmed by 2 bases and the J gene end by 8 bases; junction bases not matched to a gene: 9. DNA of the CDR3: TGCAGTGCTAGACCGGGACAGGGAAAGGATGGGGAGCTGTTTTTT. Translating gives CSARPGQGKDGELFF.

This clonotype has a count of ten or more. This sequence joins TRBV3-1 and TRBJ2-1; D is undetermined. This CDR3 comprises 15 residues. The V end lost 4 bases, the J end lost 0 bases, and 10 bases lay between the germline ends. CDR1 and CDR2 from the germline V gene are LGHDT and YNNKEL (reference sequence). CDR3 loop: CASSPRSFSYNEQFF. CDR3 nucleotide sequence: TGTGCCAGCAGCCCTCGATCATTCTCCTACAATGAGCAGTTCTTC.

This clonotype was counted between two and nine times. The V call is TRBV20-1, the J call TRBJ2-3; D call uncertain. CDR1 and CDR2 (germline): DFQATT, SNEGSKA (reference sequence). CDR3 length: 14 residues. Trimming removed 6 bases at V and 2 bases at J, with 15 bases between. The CDR3 here is CSASKLGNTDTQYF. DNA of the CDR3: TGCAGTGCCTCGAAACTGGGGAACACAGATACGCAGTATTTT.

The rearrangement joins TRBV7-3 to TRBJ2-1; unclear D gene. This CDR3 comprises 17 residues. CDR1 and CDR2 from the germline V gene are SGHTA and FQGTGA. V lost 2 bases to trimming and J lost 7 bases, with 21 bases between them. The CDR3 reads CASSLLGRTEVTNEQFF. CDR3 in DNA: TGTGCCAGCAGCTTATTAGGGCGGACCGAAGTTACTAATGAGCAGTTCTTC.

Ten or more counts support this clonotype. V gene TRBV2 combines with J gene TRBJ2-7; the match to TRBD2 covers 9 bases. The V gene end was trimmed by 1 base and the J gene end by 2 bases; junction bases not matched to a gene: 3. The CDR3 contains 15 residues. CDR1 is SNHLY, CDR2 FYNNEI, per germline. The CDR3 DNA is TGTGCCAGCAGTGAAGGGGTAGCGGGAGCCTACGAGCAGTACTTC. It is translated as CASSEGVAGAYEQYF. The entire variable domain, with the rest obtained from reference TRBV2 and TRBJ2-7, is as follows: EPEVTQTPSHQVTQMGQEVILRCVPISNHLYFYWYRQILGQKVEFLVSFYNNEISEKSEIFDDQFSVERPDGSNFTLKIRSTKLEDSAMYFCASSEGVAGAYEQYFGPGTRLTVT.

About this clonotype: This may arise from a read error, as a much more abundant clone is one base away. The V gene is TRBV20-1, the J gene TRBJ2-1; possibly TRBD2 for D (6 bases). The V end was cut by 0 bases, the J end by 7 bases, with 19 bases between. The CDR3 is made up of 16 amino acids. The V gene's germline CDR1 is DFQATT and CDR2 SNEGSKA (reference sequence). CDR3 region: CSARDPGRGGSNEQFF. In nucleotides, the CDR3 is TGCAGTGCTAGAGATCCTGGTCGGGGAGGAAGTAATGAGCAGTTCTTC.

The V call is TRBV20-1, the J call TRBJ2-1; the match to TRBD2 covers 8 bases. The ends lost 6 bases at V and 4 bases at J; junction bases unmatched: 5. The CDR3 runs 13 residues. Germline loops: CDR1 DFQATT, CDR2 SNEGSKA (reference sequence). The CDR3 DNA sequence: TGCAGTGCCCATGAGCGGGGGTACAATGAGCAGTTCTTC. Translation: CSAHERGYNEQFF.

This clonotype appeared many times. The V call is TRBV28, the J call TRBJ1-4, with D maybe TRBD1 (5 bases). V was trimmed by 3 bases and J by 12 bases, leaving 8 bases between them. This CDR3 spans 11 amino acids. Germline values: CDR1 MDHEN, CDR2 SYDVKM. The CDR3 here is CASSLGRELFF. DNA for the CDR3: TGTGCCAGCAGTTTGGGCAGGGAACTGTTTTTT.

In regard to this clonotype: Just one base apart from a much larger clone, this may be a read error. The chain is built from TRBV27 and TRBJ1-1; D is ambiguous. Germline CDR1 is MNHEY and CDR2 is SMNVEV (reference sequence). This CDR3 is 13 amino acids long. The V and J ends lost 3 bases and 1 base respectively, with 6 bases between them. The CDR3 spells CASSLMENTEAFF. CDR3 nucleotide sequence: TGTGCCAGCAGTTTGATGGAGAACACTGAAGCTTTCTTT.

This clonotype came up many times. The chain has TRBV30 and TRBJ2-7; D gene unclear. The CDR3 spans 11 residues. Germline-derived CDR1 and CDR2 are GTSNPN and SVGIG (reference sequence). V lost 3 bases, J lost 3 bases, and 6 bases lay in between. CDR3 nucleotides: TGTGCCTGGAGCTTGAACTACGAGCAGTACTTC. Amino acid sequence: CAWSLNYEQYF.

This clonotype was seen many times. The chain recombines TRBV5-6 with TRBJ1-6; the D is unclear. The V end was cut by 9 bases, the J end by 8 bases, with 15 bases between. The CDR3 spans 13 residues. In germline, CDR1 is SGHDT, CDR2 YYEEEE. The CDR3 DNA is TGTGCCATCACCAGGAGGTGGGATTCACCCCTCCACTTT. This sequence encodes CAITRRWDSPLHF. The full variable domain, in which reference TRBV5-6 and TRBJ1-6 provide the parts outside the CDR3, is DAGVTQSPTHLIKTRGQQVTLRCSPKSGHDTVSWYQQALGQGPQFIFQYYEEEERQRGNFPDRFSGHQFPNYSSELNVNALLLGDSALYLCAITRRWDSPLHFGNGTRLTVT.

The table lists this clonotype with a few counts. This may stem from a read error, because a much larger clone lies one nucleotide away. This chain links TRBV11-2 with TRBJ2-1; unclear D gene. Germline CDR1 reads SGHAT; CDR2 reads FQNNGV. The CDR3 totals 12 residues. CDR3 in amino acids: CASSASESEQLF. The CDR3 DNA sequence: TGTGCCAGCAGCGCGAGCGAGAGTGAGCAGCTCTTC.

Points on this clonotype: A much bigger clone sits one base away, suggesting this may be a read error. The rearrangement links TRBV7-3 to TRBJ2-7; D is unresolved. The CDR3 has 15 amino acids. Germline CDR1 and CDR2: SGHTA and FQGTGA. The V end was cut by 2 bases, the J end by 0 bases, with 11 bases between. CDR3 in DNA: TGTGCCAGCAGCTTAGCAGGCGGAAACTCCTACGAGCAGTACTTC. It yields the protein CASSLAGGNSYEQYF.

This clonotype was observed a few times. The V gene is TRBV5-1, the J gene TRBJ2-3; 13 nucleotides line up with TRBD2. This CDR3 is 14 amino acids long. The junction had 4 bases not matched to a gene; V was cut back by 2 bases and J by 10 bases. CDR1 SGHRS and CDR2 YFSETQ come from the germline V gene. CDR3 nucleotide sequence: TGCGCCAGCAGCTTACTAGCGGGAGGGCAGCCGCAGTATTTT. This gives the protein CASSLLAGGQPQYF.

The rearrangement links TRBV9 to TRBJ1-5; tentative D call: TRBD1 (6 bases). CDR3 size: 17 residues. CDR1 and CDR2 (germline): SGDLS, YYNGEE. Between the trimmed V and J ends, which lost 4 bases and 2 bases, there was a span of 19 bases. The CDR3 bases are TGTGCCAGCAGCCCGGGGGCCGGGGGCTTTGGCAATCAGCCCCAGCATTTT. Its translation is CASSPGAGGFGNQPQHF.